This record looks at one T cell receptor (beta chain) sequence and its context. Its antigen is unidentified. Healthy HIV-negative adults without recent acute infections or vaccinations served as donors. Profiled with immunoSEQ multiplex PCR; TCRdb holds only in-frame clones, not every one. The sample carries around 2.5 million clones, 93% recorded once. The CDR3 covers 15 residues. Germline assignment: CDR1 SGHDN and CDR2 FVKESK. The ends were cut back, 2 bases at V and 2 bases at J, with 10 bases in the middle. The sample is drawn from a study of shared clonotypes between healthy human individuals. Study-wide points: Sorted-subset samples were not fully sequenced, rarefaction indicated.

Material: naive CD4+ T cells from PBMCs. Documented subset: CD45RA+ positively selected. V gene TRBV14 combines with J gene TRBJ2-1; D call uncertain. The source of this sequence is a man between 18 and 35 years old in good health. Some clones in this sample may be carry-over from other donors' samples. The CDR3 DNA reads TGTGCCAGCAGCCAATGGGGATTGACCTACAATGAGCAGTTCTTC. It codes for CASSQWGLTYNEQFF.